These 10 T cell receptor beta chains were sequenced from one sample in a study of cytomegalovirus exposure and HLA in healthy donors. The study ran its PCR with 60 Vbeta and 13 Jbeta primers. TCRdb's copy holds only in-frame clones and misses some; the assay was immunoSEQ multiplex PCR. The profile shows some 150,000 clones, 60% to 80% of them singletons. Sequenced: PBMCs. The source is a man aged 55-75 years in good health and CMV-seronegative.

The V gene is TRBV11-2, the J gene TRBJ1-2; TRBD1 aligns across 8 bases. The length of the CDR3 is 14 residues. Germline assignment: CDR1 SGHAT and CDR2 FQNNGV. V shed 2 bases, J shed 4 bases, and the junction held 3 bases outside the gene matches. CDR3 DNA sequence: TGTGCCAGCAGCTTACAGGGGGCGGGCTATGGCTACACCTTC. It is translated as CASSLQGAGYGYTF.

A single count supports this clone. J is TRBJ2-7 and V is TRBV11-2; tentatively, D is TRBD2 (5 bases). Germline values: CDR1 SGHAT, CDR2 FQNNGV. The CDR3 length is 14 residues. V was cut by 2 bases and J by 2 bases, with 10 bases left in between. In DNA form, the CDR3 reads TGTGCCAGCAGCTTATATGGGAGTACCTACGAGCAGTACTTC. This sequence encodes CASSLYGSTYEQYF.

This chain joins TRBV10-2 and TRBJ1-1; no definite D call. CDR1 is WSHSY and CDR2 is SAAADI in the germline V gene. This CDR3 has 12 amino acids. Trimming removed 4 bases from V and 0 bases from J, with 3 bases in between. The CDR3 DNA reads as TGCGCCAGCAGTGTTATGAACACTGAAGCTTTCTTT. As protein: CASSVMNTEAFF.

This clone was counted between two and nine times. The rearrangement uses TRBV7-8 and TRBJ2-2; D not certain. CDR3 size: 13 residues. V lost 5 bases, J lost 4 bases, and 8 bases lay in between. Germline CDR1 SGHVS, CDR2 FQNEAQ. The CDR3 DNA sequence: TGTGCCAGCAGCCTACAGTCCACCGGGGAGCTGTTTTTT. The encoded protein is CASSLQSTGELFF.

J is TRBJ2-2 and V is TRBV2; possibly TRBD2 for D (7 bases). Germline V gives CDR1 SNHLY, CDR2 FYNNEI. CDR3 length: 15 residues. Trimming took 6 bases from V and 4 from J, leaving 15 bases between them. As DNA, the CDR3 is TGTGCCAGCAGCCTCCGGGGAGGGGGCACCGGGGAGCTGTTTTTT. This gives the protein CASSLRGGGTGELFF.

This chain joins TRBV28 and TRBJ2-2; weak D call: TRBD2 (6 bases). Per germline, CDR1 MDHEN and CDR2 SYDVKM. V was cut by 3 bases and J by 2 bases, with 13 bases left in between. The CDR3 spans 16 residues. The CDR3 DNA reads TGTGCCAGCAGTTTGGGGGACTCAACTAACACCGGGGAGCTGTTTTTT. Its protein is CASSLGDSTNTGELFF. The variable domain in full, completed from reference TRBV28 and TRBJ2-2, reads DVKVTQSSRYLVKRTGEKVFLECVQDMDHENMFWYRQDPGLGLRLIYFSYDVKMKEKGDIPEGYSVSREKKERFSLILESASTNQTSMYLCASSLGDSTNTGELFFGEGSRLTVL.

V usage is TRBV5-1 and J usage is TRBJ1-1, with D perhaps matching TRBD1 (6 bases). This CDR3 comprises 14 residues. Trimming removed 0 bases at V and 6 bases at J, with 12 bases between. From germline, CDR1 is SGHRS and CDR2 YFSETQ. The CDR3 here is CASSLAGTRAEAFF. The DNA of the CDR3 is TGCGCCAGCAGCTTGGCAGGGACACGGGCTGAAGCTTTCTTT. The complete variable domain, with remaining parts taken from reference TRBV5-1 and TRBJ1-1, reads KAGVTQTPRYLIKTRGQQVTLSCSPISGHRSVSWYQQTPGQGLQFLFEYFSETQRNKGNFPGRFSGRQFSNSRSEMNVSTLELGDSALYLCASSLAGTRAEAFFGQGTRLTVV.

The chain is built from TRBV4-1 and TRBJ2-2, with 7 positions matching TRBD2. The CDR3 loop spans 18 amino acids. With V trimmed by 3 bases and J by 4 bases, 14 bases remained unmatched. Germline-derived CDR1 and CDR2 are MGHRA and YSYEKL. The CDR3 region has the DNA TGCGCCAGCAGCCAGCCGATGACTAGCCTGGCTGGCACCGGGGAGCTGTTTTTT. Residues: CASSQPMTSLAGTGELFF.

The V and J genes are TRBV7-3 and TRBJ1-6; tentatively, D is TRBD1 (6 bases). Germline CDR1 is SGHTA and CDR2 is FQGTGA. The length of the CDR3 is 13 residues. Trimming removed 2 bases from V and 9 bases from J, with 8 bases in between. As DNA, the CDR3 is TGTGCCAGCAGCTTACAGGGGCCTTCACCCCTCCACTTT. Its protein is CASSLQGPSPLHF.

The chain has TRBV27 and TRBJ2-7; TRBD1 agrees at 12 bases. The CDR3 loop spans 15 amino acids. Germline lookup yields CDR1 MNHEY and CDR2 SMNVEV (reference sequence). V was clipped by 7 bases and J by 2 bases; unmatched bases: 6. This CDR3 is CASNRWDRGPYEQYF. CDR3 in DNA: TGTGCCAGCAACAGATGGGACAGGGGGCCCTACGAGCAGTACTTC.